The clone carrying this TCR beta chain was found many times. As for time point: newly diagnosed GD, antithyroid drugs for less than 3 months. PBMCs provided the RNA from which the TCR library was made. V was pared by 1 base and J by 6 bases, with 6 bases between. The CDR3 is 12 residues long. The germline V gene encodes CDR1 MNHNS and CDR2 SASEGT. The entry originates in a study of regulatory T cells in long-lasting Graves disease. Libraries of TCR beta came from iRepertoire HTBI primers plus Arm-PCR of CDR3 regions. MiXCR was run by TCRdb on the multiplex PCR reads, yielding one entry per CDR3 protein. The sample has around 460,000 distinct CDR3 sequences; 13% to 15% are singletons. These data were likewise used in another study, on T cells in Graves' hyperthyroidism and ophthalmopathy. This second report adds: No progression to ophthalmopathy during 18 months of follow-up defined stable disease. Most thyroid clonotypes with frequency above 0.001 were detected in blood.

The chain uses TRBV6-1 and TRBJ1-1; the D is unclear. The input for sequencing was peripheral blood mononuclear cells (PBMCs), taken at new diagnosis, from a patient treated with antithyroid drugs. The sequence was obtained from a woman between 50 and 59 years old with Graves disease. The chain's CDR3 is CASSEEGSEAFF. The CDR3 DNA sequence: TGTGCCAGCAGTGAAGAGGGATCTGAAGCTTTCTTT.